The source of this T cell receptor (beta chain) is a study of cytomegalovirus exposure and HLA in healthy donors. This CDR3 contains 13 residues. Trimming cost V 6 bases and J 1 base, with 10 bases left between them. Germline lookup yields CDR1 SGHRS and CDR2 YFSETQ. Profiling relied on immunoSEQ multiplex PCR, and the TCRdb table lists in-frame clones only, not all of them. The sample consists of about 280,000 clones, 88% of them appearing once. The origin of this receptor is a woman aged 18-29 years in good health and CMV-seronegative. Sequenced sample: PBMCs. The genes are TRBV5-1 and TRBJ1-1; possibly TRBD1 for D (6 bases). CDR3 DNA sequence: TGCGCCAGCACGGGACACCCGAACACTGAAGCTTTCTTT. It translates to CASTGHPNTEAFF.